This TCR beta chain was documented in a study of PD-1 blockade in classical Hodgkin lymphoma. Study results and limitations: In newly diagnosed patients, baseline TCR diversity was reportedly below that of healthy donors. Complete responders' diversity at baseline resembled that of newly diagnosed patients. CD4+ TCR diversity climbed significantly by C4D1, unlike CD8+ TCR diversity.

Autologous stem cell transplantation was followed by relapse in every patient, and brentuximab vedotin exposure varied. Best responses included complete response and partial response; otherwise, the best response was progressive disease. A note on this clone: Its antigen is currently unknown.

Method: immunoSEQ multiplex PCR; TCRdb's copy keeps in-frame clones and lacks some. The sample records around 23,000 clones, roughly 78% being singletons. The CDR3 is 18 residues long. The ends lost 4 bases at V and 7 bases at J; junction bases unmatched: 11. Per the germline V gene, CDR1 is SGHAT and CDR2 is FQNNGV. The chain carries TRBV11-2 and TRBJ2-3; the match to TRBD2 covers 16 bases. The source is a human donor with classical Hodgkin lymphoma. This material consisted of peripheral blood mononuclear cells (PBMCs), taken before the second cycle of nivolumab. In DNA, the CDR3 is TGTGCCAGCAGCTCCGAGGGACTAGCGGGAGGGGGCGGGAATACGCAGTATTTT. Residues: CASSSEGLAGGGGNTQYF.